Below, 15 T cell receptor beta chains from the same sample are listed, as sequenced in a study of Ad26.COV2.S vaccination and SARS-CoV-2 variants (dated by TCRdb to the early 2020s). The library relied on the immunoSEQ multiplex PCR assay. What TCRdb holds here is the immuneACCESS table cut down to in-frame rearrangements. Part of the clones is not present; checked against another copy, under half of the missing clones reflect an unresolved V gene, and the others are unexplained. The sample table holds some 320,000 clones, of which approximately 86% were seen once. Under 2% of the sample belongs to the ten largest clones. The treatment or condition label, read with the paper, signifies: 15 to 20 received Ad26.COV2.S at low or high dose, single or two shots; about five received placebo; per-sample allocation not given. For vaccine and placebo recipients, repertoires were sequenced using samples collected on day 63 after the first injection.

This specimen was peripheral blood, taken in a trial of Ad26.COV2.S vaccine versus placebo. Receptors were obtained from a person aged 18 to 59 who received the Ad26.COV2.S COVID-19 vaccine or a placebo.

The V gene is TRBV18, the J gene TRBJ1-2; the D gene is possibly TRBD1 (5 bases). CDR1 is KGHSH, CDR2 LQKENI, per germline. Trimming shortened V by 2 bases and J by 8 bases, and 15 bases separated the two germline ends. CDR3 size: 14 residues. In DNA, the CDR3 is TGTGCCAGCTCACCAGGTTCTGGGGCCGGGGGCTACACCTTC. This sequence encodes CASSPGSGAGGYTF. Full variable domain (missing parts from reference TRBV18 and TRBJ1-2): NAGVMQNPRHLVRRRGQEARLRCSPMKGHSHVYWYRQLPEEGLKFMVYLQKENIIDESGMPKERFSAEFPKEGPSILRIQQVVRGDSAAYFCASSPGSGAGGYTFGSGTRLTVV.

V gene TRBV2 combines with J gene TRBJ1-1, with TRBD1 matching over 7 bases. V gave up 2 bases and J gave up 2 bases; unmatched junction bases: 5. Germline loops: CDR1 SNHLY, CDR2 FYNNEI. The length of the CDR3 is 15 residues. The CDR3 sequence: CASSEWRTGNTEAFF. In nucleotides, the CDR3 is TGTGCCAGCAGTGAATGGCGGACAGGCAACACTGAAGCTTTCTTT.

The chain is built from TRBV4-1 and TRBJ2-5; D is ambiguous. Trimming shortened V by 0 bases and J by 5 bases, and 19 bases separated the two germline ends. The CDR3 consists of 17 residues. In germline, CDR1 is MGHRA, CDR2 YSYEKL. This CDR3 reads CASSQDRLETKRETQYF. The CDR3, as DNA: TGCGCCAGCAGCCAAGACCGCCTAGAGACCAAAAGGGAGACCCAGTACTTC.

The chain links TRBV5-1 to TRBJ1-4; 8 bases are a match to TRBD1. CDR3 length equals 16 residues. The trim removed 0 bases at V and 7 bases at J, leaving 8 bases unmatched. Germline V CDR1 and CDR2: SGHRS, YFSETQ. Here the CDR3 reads CASSLGGRDRTEKLFF. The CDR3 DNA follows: TGCGCCAGCAGCTTGGGCGGGCGGGACAGGACTGAAAAACTGTTTTTT.

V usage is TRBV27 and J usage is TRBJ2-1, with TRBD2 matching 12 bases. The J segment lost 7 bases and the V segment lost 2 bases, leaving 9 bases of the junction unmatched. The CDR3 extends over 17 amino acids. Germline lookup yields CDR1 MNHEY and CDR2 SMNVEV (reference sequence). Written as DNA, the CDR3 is TGTGCCAGCAGTTTACGAGGACTAGCGGGGTACCGAAATGAGCAGTTCTTC. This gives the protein CASSLRGLAGYRNEQFF.

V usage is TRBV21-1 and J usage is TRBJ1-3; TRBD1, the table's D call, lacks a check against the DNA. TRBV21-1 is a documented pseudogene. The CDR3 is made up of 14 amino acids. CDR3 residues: CASIEDRAGNTIYF. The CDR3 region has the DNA TGTGCCAGCATTGAGGACAGGGCTGGAAACACCATATATTTT.

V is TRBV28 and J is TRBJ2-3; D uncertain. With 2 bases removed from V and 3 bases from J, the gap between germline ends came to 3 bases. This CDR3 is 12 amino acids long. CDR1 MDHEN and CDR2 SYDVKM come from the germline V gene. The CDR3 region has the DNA TGTGCCAGCAGTTTAAGGACAGATACGCAGTATTTT. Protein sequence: CASSLRTDTQYF.

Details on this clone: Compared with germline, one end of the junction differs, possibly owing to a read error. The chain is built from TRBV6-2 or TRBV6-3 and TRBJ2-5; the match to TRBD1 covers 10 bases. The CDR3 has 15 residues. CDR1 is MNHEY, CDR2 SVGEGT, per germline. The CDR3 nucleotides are TGTGCCAGCAGTTTTTGGGACAGGGGCCAAGGGACCCAGTACTTC. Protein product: CASSFWDRGQGTQYF.

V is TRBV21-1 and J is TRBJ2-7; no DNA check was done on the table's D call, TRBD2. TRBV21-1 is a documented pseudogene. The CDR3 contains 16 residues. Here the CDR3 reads CASSSGGGPGPYEQYF. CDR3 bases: TGTGCCAGCAGCTCAGGTGGAGGACCTGGCCCCTACGAGCAGTACTTC.

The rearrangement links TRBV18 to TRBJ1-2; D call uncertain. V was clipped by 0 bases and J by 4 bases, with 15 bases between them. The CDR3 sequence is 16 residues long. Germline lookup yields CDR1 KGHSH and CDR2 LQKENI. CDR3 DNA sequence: TGTGCCAGCTCACCACCGGTTGGCCAACAAATCTATGGCTACACCTTC. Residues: CASSPPVGQQIYGYTF.

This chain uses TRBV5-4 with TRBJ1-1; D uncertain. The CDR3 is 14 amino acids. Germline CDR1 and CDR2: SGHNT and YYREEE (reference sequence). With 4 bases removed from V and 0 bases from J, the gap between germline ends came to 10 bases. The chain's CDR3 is CASSPRRVNTEAFF. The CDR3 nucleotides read TGTGCCAGCAGCCCGAGGAGGGTGAACACTGAAGCTTTCTTT.

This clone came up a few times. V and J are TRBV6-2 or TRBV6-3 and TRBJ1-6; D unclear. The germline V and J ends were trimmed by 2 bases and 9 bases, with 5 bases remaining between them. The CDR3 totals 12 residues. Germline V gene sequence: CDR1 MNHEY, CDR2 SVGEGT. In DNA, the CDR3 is TGTGCCAGCAGTTACATCGGTTCACCCCTCCACTTT. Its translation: CASSYIGSPLHF.

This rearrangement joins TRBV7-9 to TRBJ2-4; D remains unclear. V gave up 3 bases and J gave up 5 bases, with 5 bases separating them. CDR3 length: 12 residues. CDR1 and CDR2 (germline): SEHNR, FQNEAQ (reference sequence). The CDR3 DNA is TGTGCCAGCAGCTTTTCGGAAAACATTCAGTACTTC. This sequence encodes CASSFSENIQYF.

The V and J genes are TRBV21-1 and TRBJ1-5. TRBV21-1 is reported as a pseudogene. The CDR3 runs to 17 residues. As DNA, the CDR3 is TGTGCCAGCAGCAAAGACACAGAGCCTGGGGACAATCAGCCCCAGCATTTT. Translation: CASSKDTEPGDNQPQHF.

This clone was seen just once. The CDR3 nucleotides are TGTGCCAGCAGTGCAAAGCCGGGAGGAATCTACGAGCAGTACTTC. Its protein is CASSAKPGGIYEQYF. The V and J genes are TRBV27 and TRBJ2-7; 7 nucleotides align to TRBD2. The length of the CDR3 is 15 residues. The V gene end was trimmed by 5 bases and the J gene end by 3 bases; junction bases not matched to a gene: 10. The V gene's germline CDR1 is MNHEY and CDR2 SMNVEV (reference sequence).